These 27 T cell receptor beta chains originate from one sample sequenced in a study of shared clonotypes between healthy human individuals. The protocol was immunoSEQ multiplex PCR, while the TCRdb copy is restricted to in-frame clones and leaves out a portion. The sample includes 2 million to 2.5 million clones, roughly 94% seen only once; the top ten take under 0.15%. Material: naive CD4+ T cells sorted from blood. Subset of the sample: CD45RA+ positively selected. The receptors were sampled from a man younger than 30 in good health.

This rearrangement joins TRBV30 to TRBJ1-5, with TRBD1 as a possible D gene (5 bases). The V end lost 0 bases, the J end lost 12 bases, and 18 bases lay between the germline ends. The CDR3 has 14 residues. Germline V gene sequence: CDR1 GTSNPN, CDR2 SVGIG (reference sequence). CDR3 in DNA: TGTGCCTGGAGTGTAAGGGGACGTAGGCCCCTCCAGCATTTT. This gives the protein CAWSVRGRRPLQHF.

The chain uses TRBV18 and TRBJ2-7, with D possibly matching TRBD1 (5 bases). This CDR3 is 13 amino acids long. The ends were cut back, 6 bases at V and 3 bases at J, with 12 bases in the middle. CDR1 is KGHSH and CDR2 is LQKENI in the germline V gene. As DNA, the CDR3 is TGTGCCAGCTCCTCGGCAAGGGGCTACGAGCAGTACTTC. The encoded protein is CASSSARGYEQYF. The full variable domain, in which reference TRBV18 and TRBJ2-7 provide the parts outside the CDR3, is NAGVMQNPRHLVRRRGQEARLRCSPMKGHSHVYWYRQLPEEGLKFMVYLQKENIIDESGMPKERFSAEFPKEGPSILRIQQVVRGDSAAYFCASSSARGYEQYFGPGTRLTVT.

This clone has only one observation. The same CDR3 arises from other DNA sequences in this sample as well. The CDR3 protein is CAISESLAGGPQETQYF. CDR3 DNA sequence: TGTGCCATCAGTGAGTCACTAGCGGGGGGTCCCCAAGAGACCCAGTACTTC. The chain employs TRBV10-3 and TRBJ2-5; 12 bases map to TRBD2. There are 17 residues in the CDR3. The V segment lost 0 bases and the J segment 1 base; nucleotides outside the gene matches: 3. From germline, CDR1 is ENHRY and CDR2 SYGVKD.

The chain uses TRBV5-4 and TRBJ1-1; maybe TRBD1 (5 bases). Germline assignment: CDR1 SGHNT and CDR2 YYREEE (reference sequence). The CDR3 runs to 17 residues. Trimming left V 0 bases short and J 1 base short, with 16 bases between. CDR3: CASSLDPLGGWNTEAFF. CDR3 nucleotide sequence: TGTGCCAGCAGCTTGGATCCCCTGGGGGGGTGGAACACTGAAGCTTTCTTT.

This clone was counted once. The chain has TRBV4-1 and TRBJ2-7, with D perhaps TRBD2 (5 bases). V lost 1 base, J lost 5 bases, and 12 bases lay in between. Germline CDR1 MGHRA, CDR2 YSYEKL. This CDR3 spans 14 amino acids. CDR3 loop: CASSQAGLGDEQYF. The DNA for the CDR3 is TGCGCCAGCAGCCAAGCGGGGTTAGGAGACGAGCAGTACTTC.

The rearrangement uses TRBV29-1 and TRBJ2-3; 8 bases are a match to TRBD2. Per germline, CDR1 SQVTM and CDR2 ANQGSEA. The CDR3 is made up of 13 amino acids. The CDR3 loop is CSFGRAGTDTQYF. CDR3 sequence (DNA): TGCAGTTTCGGGAGGGCCGGCACAGATACGCAGTATTTT.

This chain links TRBV29-1 with TRBJ1-6; no firm D call. The ends were cut back, 4 bases at V and 3 bases at J, with 7 bases in the middle. This CDR3 contains 13 residues. From germline, CDR1 is SQVTM and CDR2 ANQGSEA. Here the CDR3 DNA reads TGCAGCGTTGCCGCAGACTATAATTCACCCCTCCACTTT. Its translation is CSVAADYNSPLHF.

Concerning this clone: The same CDR3 is also encoded by other DNA sequences in this sample. The chain is built from TRBV5-1 and TRBJ1-1, with D possibly matching TRBD1 (5 bases). Trimming removed 0 bases from V and 6 bases from J, with 12 bases in between. In germline, CDR1 is SGHRS, CDR2 YFSETQ. This CDR3 region has 14 residues. The CDR3 DNA sequence: TGCGCCAGCAGCTTGGCGGGGAGGGGAGCTGAAGCTTTCTTT. Its translation: CASSLAGRGAEAFF.

CDR3: CSVEQSLGETQYF. The CDR3 DNA sequence: TGCAGCGTTGAACAGTCCCTTGGTGAGACCCAGTACTTC. The chain couples TRBV29-1 to TRBJ2-5; D uncertain. V was clipped by 2 bases and J by 5 bases, with 12 bases between them. Germline V gene data show CDR1 as SQVTM and CDR2 as ANQGSEA. The CDR3 extends over 13 amino acids.

The rearrangement uses TRBV11-2 and TRBJ2-5, with 9 bases lining up with TRBD1. Trimming cost V 0 bases and J 4 bases; bases outside gene matches: 12. The CDR3 length is 18 residues. Germline assignment: CDR1 SGHAT and CDR2 FQNNGV. The CDR3 protein is CASSLDDFGQGRGETQYF. The DNA for the CDR3 is TGTGCCAGCAGCTTAGATGACTTTGGACAGGGGAGGGGAGAGACCCAGTACTTC. Together with reference TRBV11-2 and TRBJ2-5, the CDR3 gives the full variable domain: EAGVAQSPRYKIIEKRQSVAFWCNPISGHATLYWYQQILGQGPKLLIQFQNNGVVDDSQLPKDRFSAERLKGVDSTLKIQPAKLEDSAVYLCASSLDDFGQGRGETQYFGPGTRLLVL.

CDR3 in DNA: TGTGCCAGCAGTTACGGACAGGGAGGTTTCAACGAGCAGTACTTC. Its protein product is CASSYGQGGFNEQYF. The chain combines TRBV27 with TRBJ2-7, with 8 bases identical to TRBD1. V trimming: 4 bases; J trimming: 5 bases; junction bases outside the gene matches: 10. Germline CDR1 reads MNHEY; CDR2 reads SMNVEV (reference sequence). The CDR3 sequence is 15 residues long.

V is TRBV7-9 and J is TRBJ2-5, with unresolved D. The CDR3 consists of 16 residues. With 3 bases removed from V and 1 base from J, the gap between germline ends came to 15 bases. CDR1 SEHNR and CDR2 FQNEAQ come from the germline V gene (reference sequence). DNA of the CDR3: TGTGCCAGCAGCTTTTTGACTCCCAGTCTCCAAGAGACCCAGTACTTC. Translating gives CASSFLTPSLQETQYF.

This chain uses TRBV2 with TRBJ1-2; no definite D call. Germline loops: CDR1 SNHLY, CDR2 FYNNEI. Trimming removed 4 bases at V and 1 base at J, with 7 bases between. This CDR3 has 13 amino acids. In DNA form, the CDR3 reads TGTGCCAGCAGTGCCAGCCGTAACTATGGCTACACCTTC. Its translation: CASSASRNYGYTF.

This chain joins TRBV5-7 and TRBJ2-1, with 9 bases identical to TRBD2. TRBV5-7 is annotated as an ORF whose role is uncertain. The CDR3 runs to 16 residues. V trimming: 6 bases; J trimming: 4 bases; junction bases outside the gene matches: 11. For the CDR3, the DNA is TGTGCCAGCACTATTGGGGTAGCGGGGGATTACAATGAGCAGTTCTTC. It yields the protein CASTIGVAGDYNEQFF.

The chain carries TRBV7-2 and TRBJ2-2; D is undetermined. The V end was cut by 7 bases, the J end by 1 base, with 7 bases between. This CDR3 is built from 13 residues. CDR1 and CDR2 from the germline V gene are SGHTA and FQGNSA. The CDR3 bases are TGTGCCAGCACCACCCTGAACACCGGGGAGCTGTTTTTT. Translated, it gives CASTTLNTGELFF.

J is TRBJ2-7 and V is TRBV4-1; D may be TRBD2 (6 bases). This CDR3 contains 16 residues. The germline V gene encodes CDR1 MGHRA and CDR2 YSYEKL. V gave up 1 base and J gave up 1 base, with 14 bases separating them. CDR3 in amino acids: CASSQGFLAISYEQYF. Written as DNA, the CDR3 is TGCGCCAGCAGCCAAGGATTCCTAGCGATATCCTACGAGCAGTACTTC.

Turning to this clone: A junction end diverges from the germline sequence, so it may reflect a read error. The chain combines TRBV7-7 with TRBJ2-5; 8 bases map to TRBD1. The CDR3 length is 15 residues. Germline values: CDR1 SSHAT, CDR2 FNYEAQ (reference sequence). The CDR3 is CASSLTGAPQETQYF. In DNA, the CDR3 is TGTGCTAGCAGCTTGACAGGGGCCCCCCAAGAGACCCAGTACTTC.

The chain carries TRBV6-4 and TRBJ1-2; perhaps TRBD1 as D (6 bases). V was cut by 6 bases and J by 6 bases, with 20 bases left in between. This CDR3 spans 15 amino acids. CDR1 is MRHNA and CDR2 is SNTAGT in the germline V gene. The CDR3 here is CASSVTGGQGDGYTF. DNA of the CDR3: TGTGCCAGCAGCGTAACGGGGGGACAAGGCGATGGCTACACCTTC.

V and J are TRBV2 and TRBJ2-5, with TRBD2 matching over 13 bases. The ends lost 6 bases at V and 5 bases at J; junction bases unmatched: 6. Germline V gives CDR1 SNHLY, CDR2 FYNNEI. The CDR3 is 15 residues long. This chain's CDR3 is CASRTSGGFGETQYF. The DNA for the CDR3 is TGTGCCAGCAGGACTAGCGGGGGGTTTGGTGAGACCCAGTACTTC.

The sample holds one count of this clone. The chain recombines TRBV28 with TRBJ1-1; D possibly corresponds to TRBD1 (5 bases). Germline-derived CDR1 and CDR2 are MDHEN and SYDVKM. CDR3 length equals 14 residues. V dropped 6 bases and J dropped 1 base, with 12 bases sitting between them. CDR3 in DNA: TGTGCCAGCAGCCCCGCAGGGCCGAACACTGAAGCTTTCTTT. This codes for CASSPAGPNTEAFF.

A remark on this clone: Other nucleotide sequences from this sample produce the same CDR3. This chain uses TRBV6-5 with TRBJ1-5; 7 nucleotides align to TRBD1. Unmatched junction bases numbered 3, after V lost 5 bases and J lost 2 bases. The CDR3 totals 14 residues. The V gene's germline CDR1 is MNHEY and CDR2 SVGAGI. The CDR3 nucleotides are TGTGCCAGCAGTCGCACAGGGGGCAATCAGCCCCAGCATTTT. Translated: CASSRTGGNQPQHF.

The rearrangement links TRBV30 to TRBJ1-1, with TRBD1 matching 10 bases. J lost 8 bases, V lost 4 bases, and 7 bases had no gene match. CDR1 and CDR2 from the germline V gene are GTSNPN and SVGIG (reference sequence). The CDR3 spans 13 residues. The CDR3 nucleotides are TGTGCCTGGACGACAGGGGGCACGTTCGAAGCTTTCTTT. Protein product: CAWTTGGTFEAFF.

J is TRBJ2-1 and V is TRBV6-5; 10 bases are a match to TRBD2. CDR1 and CDR2 from the germline V gene are MNHEY and SVGAGI. The length of the CDR3 is 16 residues. J lost 6 bases, V lost 2 bases, and 7 bases had no gene match. Here the CDR3 DNA reads TGTGCCAGCAGTTACACCGGAACTAGCGGGACCAATGAGCAGTTCTTC. Residues: CASSYTGTSGTNEQFF.

The genes are TRBV11-2 and TRBJ2-5, with D possibly being TRBD2 (5 bases). V dropped 4 bases and J dropped 3 bases, with 12 bases sitting between them. The CDR3 loop spans 14 amino acids. Looked up from germline, CDR1 is SGHAT and CDR2 is FQNNGV. DNA for the CDR3: TGTGCCAGCAGCTCACTTAAGGGAGAAGAGACCCAGTACTTC. Its protein is CASSSLKGEETQYF.

This clone was observed at least ten times. This CDR3 is also generated by other DNA sequences in the sample. The chain links TRBV4-1 to TRBJ1-5, with no clear D. Germline loops: CDR1 MGHRA, CDR2 YSYEKL. V lost 0 bases to trimming and J lost 3 bases, with 9 bases between them. CDR3 length: 15 residues. In DNA form, the CDR3 reads TGCGCCAGCAGCCAAGAGTTGCAGTCCAATCAGCCCCAGCATTTT. Protein product: CASSQELQSNQPQHF.

In its sample, this clone was seen once. The J gene is TRBJ2-7, the V gene TRBV7-2; unclear D gene. Trimming shortened V by 1 base and J by 2 bases, and 9 bases separated the two germline ends. CDR3 size: 14 residues. The germline V gene has CDR1 SGHTA and CDR2 FQGNSA. CDR3 region: CASSLGGNTYEQYF. CDR3 coding DNA: TGTGCCAGCAGCTTAGGGGGTAATACCTACGAGCAGTACTTC.

V is TRBV7-9 and J is TRBJ1-2; 7 positions agree with TRBD1. This CDR3 is built from 16 residues. In germline, CDR1 is SEHNR, CDR2 FQNEAQ (reference sequence). The V and J ends lost 2 bases and 0 bases, in that order; junction bases with no gene match: 6. The CDR3 nucleotides are TGTGCCAGCAGCTTACAGGGGGGCCAAGCTAACTATGGCTACACCTTC. Translation: CASSLQGGQANYGYTF.